The 18 T cell receptor beta chains below were found in one sample sequenced in a study of somatic mutations in cytotoxic T cells in rheumatoid arthritis. Method: immunoSEQ multiplex PCR; TCRdb's copy keeps in-frame clones and lacks some. In the table there are about 18,000 clones, over 70% of which are singletons. Material: CD8+ T cells sorted from blood. These receptors came from a man in his sixties in good health.

The chain joins TRBV28 to TRBJ1-3; no firm D call. This CDR3 is built from 15 residues. V gave up 6 bases and J gave up 5 bases, with 17 bases separating them. Germline CDR1 reads MDHEN; CDR2 reads SYDVKM. CDR3 bases: TGTGCCAGCAGCCCCATCGAGACACTGAGAAACACCATATATTTT. This codes for CASSPIETLRNTIYF.

As concerns this clone: At one end, the junction sequence differs from germline, possibly due to a read error. The chain carries TRBV5-6 and TRBJ2-1, with 8 bases fitting TRBD2. The CDR3 extends over 16 amino acids. Per the germline V gene, CDR1 is SGHDT and CDR2 is YYEEEE. Written as DNA, the CDR3 is TGTGCCAGCAGCTTCGGGGAGGCGGGGGGATACAATGAGCAGCTCTTC. Translating it yields CASSFGEAGGYNEQLF.

This sequence joins TRBV11-2 and TRBJ2-3; 12 bases agree with TRBD2. V lost 5 bases to trimming and J lost 6 bases; unmatched junction nucleotides: 12. Germline values: CDR1 SGHAT, CDR2 FQNNGV. This CDR3 spans 17 amino acids. CDR3 coding DNA: TGTGCCAGCAGCACCCGGACTAGCGGGAATCGGGGGGATACGCAGTATTTT. Amino acids: CASSTRTSGNRGDTQYF.

This clone was counted a few times. V is TRBV13 and J is TRBJ1-1, with unresolved D. CDR3 length: 15 amino acids. CDR1 PRHDT and CDR2 FYEKMQ come from the germline V gene (reference sequence). Trimming shortened V by 2 bases and J by 2 bases, and 12 bases separated the two germline ends. CDR3 DNA: TGTGCCAGCAGCTTATCAACCACTCTCAACACTGAAGCTTTCTTT. This translates into CASSLSTTLNTEAFF.

This clone was seen a handful of times. The genes are TRBV5-1 and TRBJ2-1, with TRBD2 matching over 7 bases. The V gene end was trimmed by 6 bases and the J gene end by 5 bases; junction bases not matched to a gene: 8. The CDR3 loop spans 14 amino acids. In germline, CDR1 is SGHRS, CDR2 YFSETQ. The CDR3 sequence: CASTFGGSDNEQFF. The CDR3, as DNA: TGCGCCAGCACCTTCGGCGGGAGCGACAATGAGCAGTTCTTC.

This clone has only one observation. This chain connects TRBV4-1 to TRBJ2-7; tentatively, D is TRBD1 (6 bases). Germline lookup yields CDR1 MGHRA and CDR2 YSYEKL. There are 15 residues in the CDR3. V was pared by 4 bases and J by 3 bases, with 16 bases between. CDR3 in amino acids: CASSPRDTFYYEQYF. The CDR3 DNA reads TGCGCCAGCAGCCCCCGGGACACCTTTTACTACGAGCAGTACTTC.

The rearrangement joins TRBV2 to TRBJ2-2; D is perhaps TRBD2 (5 bases). The CDR3 is 15 amino acids. Trimming pared 0 bases from V and 8 bases from J, leaving 13 bases between. CDR1 is SNHLY and CDR2 is FYNNEI in the germline V gene. The CDR3 is CASSEARRRGGELFF. DNA for the CDR3: TGTGCCAGCAGTGAAGCGCGGAGGCGAGGGGGGGAGCTGTTTTTT.

The J gene is TRBJ2-7, the V gene TRBV6-1, with a weak D call TRBD1 (5 bases). CDR3 length: 12 residues. V was pared by 3 bases and J by 5 bases, with 8 bases between. The germline V gene has CDR1 MNHNS and CDR2 SASEGT. CDR3 sequence reads: CASSDRVHEQYF. DNA of the CDR3: TGTGCCAGCAGTGACAGGGTCCACGAGCAGTACTTC.

This clone was observed a single time. The chain has TRBV9 and TRBJ2-2; perhaps TRBD1 as D (7 bases). The V end lost 2 bases, the J end lost 2 bases, and 19 bases lay between the germline ends. The CDR3 has 18 residues. Looked up from germline, CDR1 is SGDLS and CDR2 is YYNGEE. For the CDR3, the DNA is TGTGCCAGCAGCGTCCTTCCGGCCCAGGGGGGTAACACCGGGGAGCTGTTTTTT. It encodes CASSVLPAQGGNTGELFF.

The chain uses TRBV6-1 and TRBJ1-2, with 8 bases identical to TRBD1. Trimming at V came to 3 bases and at J to 5 bases, leaving 5 bases not matched to a gene. In germline, CDR1 is MNHNS, CDR2 SASEGT. This CDR3 region has 14 residues. CDR3 loop: CASSDRGQEYGYTF. The DNA of the CDR3 is TGTGCCAGCAGTGATCGGGGACAGGAGTATGGCTACACCTTC.

The genes are TRBV6-5 and TRBJ1-1, with a possible D match to TRBD1 (5 bases). The V end lost 0 bases, the J end lost 3 bases, and 11 bases lay between the germline ends. Germline V CDR1 and CDR2: MNHEY, SVGAGI. This CDR3 has 15 amino acids. The CDR3 DNA reads as TGTGCCAGCAGTTACTCAGCAGGGCGAGACACTGAAGCTTTCTTT. This translates into CASSYSAGRDTEAFF.

The chain recombines TRBV30 with TRBJ2-1; a possible D gene is TRBD2 (5 bases). Trimming shortened V by 4 bases and J by 6 bases, and 10 bases separated the two germline ends. CDR3 size: 12 residues. Germline V gives CDR1 GTSNPN, CDR2 SVGIG (reference sequence). This CDR3 reads CAWKRGGNEQFF. The CDR3 nucleotides read TGTGCCTGGAAGCGAGGAGGCAATGAGCAGTTCTTC.

J is TRBJ1-1 and V is TRBV4-1; TRBD1 might be the D (6 bases). This CDR3 has 15 residues. The germline V gene encodes CDR1 MGHRA and CDR2 YSYEKL. Trimming stripped 0 bases from V and 3 bases from J, with 11 bases between. In nucleotides, the CDR3 is TGCGCCAGCAGCCAAGAACGTACAGGGTACACTGAAGCTTTCTTT. It encodes CASSQERTGYTEAFF.

The chain joins TRBV29-1 to TRBJ1-2, with D unresolved. Trimming pared 6 bases from V and 8 bases from J, leaving 13 bases between. The CDR3 sequence is 11 residues long. Germline assignment: CDR1 SQVTM and CDR2 ANQGSEA. CDR3 region: CSVITPIGYTF. CDR3 nucleotide sequence: TGCAGCGTCATAACCCCTATAGGCTACACCTTC.

CDR3 in DNA: TGTGCCAGCAGCTTACAGGGGGAAGAGACCGGGGAGCTGTTTTTT. Amino acid sequence: CASSLQGEETGELFF. The chain employs TRBV27 and TRBJ2-2; TRBD1 matches 8 bases. Losses at the gene ends were 6 bases for V and 5 bases for J; bases not matched to a gene: 8. Germline CDR1 and CDR2: MNHEY and SMNVEV (reference sequence). This CDR3 is 15 amino acids long.

The chain employs TRBV7-9 and TRBJ2-1, with a tentative D call TRBD2 (7 bases). The ends were cut back, 5 bases at V and 7 bases at J, with 15 bases in the middle. CDR1 and CDR2 (germline): SEHNR, FQNEAQ (reference sequence). The CDR3 covers 14 residues. The DNA of the CDR3 is TGTGCCAGCAGCAAGATACAGGGAGGGAATGAGCAGTTCTTC. Encoded protein: CASSKIQGGNEQFF.

The gene calls are TRBV10-3 and TRBJ1-1; D gene ambiguous. CDR1 ENHRY and CDR2 SYGVKD come from the germline V gene. The CDR3 totals 15 residues. V lost 2 bases to trimming and J lost 3 bases, with 13 bases between them. CDR3 coding DNA: TGTGCCATCAGTGAGCTTGGCACCCGGGACACTGAAGCTTTCTTT. Translating gives CAISELGTRDTEAFF.

V gene TRBV7-3 combines with J gene TRBJ2-7; D is perhaps TRBD2 (6 bases). The V end was cut by 5 bases, the J end by 4 bases, with 15 bases between. Germline CDR1 SGHTA, CDR2 FQGTGA. The CDR3 loop spans 14 amino acids. In DNA, the CDR3 is TGTGCCAGCAGCCAGAGTGGTGGGGGGTACGAGCAGTACTTC. This translates into CASSQSGGGYEQYF.